Listed here are 24 T cell receptor beta chains from one sample, sequenced in a study of T cell repertoires in cytomegalovirus infection. One entry per CDR3 protein results from TCRdb running MiXCR on the reads. The sample shows more than 500,000 distinct CDR3 sequences, about 17% of them seen only once. Sequenced material: CD8+ T cells from PBMCs. The source of these receptors is a human donor in good health (CMV status not recorded). Some clones in this sample may be carry-over from other donors' samples.

Points on this clonotype: The final CDR3 position lacks the conserved phenylalanine or tryptophan, pointing to a likely read error. This chain uses TRBV7-9 with TRBJ1-6; a weak D match, TRBD1 (5 bases). Trimming stripped 5 bases from V and 10 bases from J, with 15 bases between. Germline V gene lookup returns CDR1 SEHNR and CDR2 FQNEAQ (reference sequence). The CDR3 is made up of 14 amino acids. The CDR3 region is CASSPQGSESPLHS. CDR3 DNA: TGTGCCAGCAGCCCCCAGGGCTCCGAATCACCCCTCCACTCT.

Ten or more counts support this clonotype. The rearrangement links TRBV7-8 to TRBJ2-7, with D unclear. CDR1 SGHVS and CDR2 FQNEAQ come from the germline V gene. This CDR3 is built from 13 residues. Trimming took off 4 bases at V and 6 bases at J, with 13 bases between the two ends. The CDR3 region has the DNA TGTGCCAGCAGCTCAGGTCCCCTGGCCGAGCAGTACTTC. It is translated as CASSSGPLAEQYF.

This clonotype was seen more than once but under ten times. This chain joins TRBV6-1 and TRBJ1-5, with 12 bases identical to TRBD1. The J segment lost 3 bases and the V segment lost 6 bases, leaving 9 bases of the junction unmatched. This CDR3 has 17 residues. Germline V gives CDR1 MNHNS, CDR2 SASEGT. CDR3 sequence (DNA): TGTGCCAGCAGCCCAGGGGGGACAGGGGGCTTCAATCAGCCCCAGCATTTT. Amino acids: CASSPGGTGGFNQPQHF.

This clonotype was recorded at least ten times. The J gene is TRBJ1-1, the V gene TRBV19, with TRBD1 as a possible D gene (5 bases). Per germline, CDR1 LNHDA and CDR2 SQIVND (reference sequence). V gave up 8 bases and J gave up 3 bases, with 19 bases separating them. CDR3 length: 15 amino acids. In DNA, the CDR3 is TGTGCCAGTGAGTTAGCCGCAGGGTATTACACTGAAGCTTTCTTT. It translates to CASELAAGYYTEAFF.

This clonotype came up a few times. The J gene is TRBJ2-1, the V gene TRBV3-1, with 12 positions matching TRBD2. J lost 3 bases, V lost 2 bases, and 2 bases had no gene match. The CDR3 is 16 amino acids. Germline lookup yields CDR1 LGHDT and CDR2 YNNKEL (reference sequence). This CDR3 reads CASSQRLAGVYNEQFF. For the CDR3, the DNA is TGTGCCAGCAGCCAACGACTAGCGGGAGTCTACAATGAGCAGTTCTTC.

The rearrangement links TRBV6-1 to TRBJ2-2, with 8 bases identical to TRBD1. Trimming removed 4 bases from V and 5 bases from J; junction bases left unmatched: 6. The CDR3 totals 15 residues. Germline loops: CDR1 MNHNS, CDR2 SASEGT. The CDR3, as DNA: TGTGCCAGCAGTGGGGGACAGGAATGGACCGGGGAGCTGTTTTTT. It translates to CASSGGQEWTGELFF.

In its sample, this clonotype was seen many times. This chain joins TRBV7-6 and TRBJ1-2; no clear D. The germline V gene has CDR1 SGHVS and CDR2 FNYEAQ. Trimming stripped 1 base from V and 4 bases from J, with 13 bases between. This CDR3 is built from 15 residues. The CDR3 sequence: CASSLVPADPYGYTF. The CDR3 bases are TGTGCCAGCAGCTTAGTACCGGCAGACCCCTATGGCTACACCTTC.

The chain couples TRBV7-4 to TRBJ1-5; possible D gene TRBD1, 5 bases. V lost 1 base and J lost 5, with 12 bases in between. Per the germline V gene, CDR1 is SGHVT and CDR2 is SQSDAQ. The CDR3 totals 15 residues. The CDR3 region is CASSLGSGDHQPQHF. In nucleotides, the CDR3 is TGTGCCAGCAGCTTAGGGTCCGGGGACCATCAGCCCCAGCATTTT.

CDR3 coding DNA: TGTGCCAGCAGCTTCTCTAGCGGCCGCTCCTACAATGAGCAGTTCTTC. Its translation is CASSFSSGRSYNEQFF. The rearrangement links TRBV9 to TRBJ2-1; 7 bases are shared with TRBD2. This CDR3 has 16 residues. V gave up 4 bases and J gave up 0 bases; unmatched junction bases: 7. CDR1 SGDLS and CDR2 YYNGEE come from the germline V gene.

This clonotype has only a few counts. V gene TRBV12-3 or TRBV12-4 combines with J gene TRBJ1-4, with no clear D. The V end was cut by 6 bases, the J end by 0 bases, with 11 bases between. This CDR3 comprises 15 residues. The CDR3 DNA is TGTGCCAGCAGCTCTATCAGGACAACTAATGAAAAACTGTTTTTT. Its protein is CASSSIRTTNEKLFF.

V is TRBV3-1 and J is TRBJ2-7, with 8 bases matching TRBD2. V was clipped by 3 bases and J by 3 bases; unmatched bases: 7. The CDR3 runs to 15 residues. From germline, CDR1 is LGHDT and CDR2 YNNKEL (reference sequence). Written as DNA, the CDR3 is TGTGCCAGCAGCCAGGGTCCGCGGGGGGTCTACGAGCAGTACTTC. Translated: CASSQGPRGVYEQYF.

This clonotype was picked up many times. V is TRBV5-1 and J is TRBJ1-1; D might be TRBD1 (6 bases). This CDR3 is built from 15 residues. V lost 0 bases and J 4 bases, leaving 13 bases between the germline ends. CDR1 is SGHRS and CDR2 is YFSETQ in the germline V gene. The CDR3 coding sequence is TGCGCCAGCAGCTTGGAGGCAGGGGAAACCACTGAAGCTTTCTTT. Translated: CASSLEAGETTEAFF.

This clonotype was recorded many times. The genes are TRBV7-9 and TRBJ2-7, with D perhaps TRBD1 or TRBD2 (7 bases each). V lost 5 bases to trimming and J lost 4 bases, with 27 bases between them. The CDR3 consists of 18 residues. Looked up from germline, CDR1 is SEHNR and CDR2 is FQNEAQ (reference sequence). Here the CDR3 reads CASSQPRGGGTENYEQYF. The CDR3 DNA follows: TGTGCCAGCAGCCAGCCCAGGGGGGGAGGGACAGAGAATTACGAGCAGTACTTC.

In its sample, this clonotype was seen many times. The chain recombines TRBV7-6 with TRBJ2-1; 9 bases match TRBD2. Germline CDR1 reads SGHVS; CDR2 reads FNYEAQ. Trimming removed 8 bases from V and 8 bases from J; junction bases left unmatched: 19. There are 17 residues in the CDR3. In nucleotides, the CDR3 is TGTGCCAGCGGGTCCGGGATCATGGCGGGAGGGCTAGATGAGCAGTTCTTC. It encodes CASGSGIMAGGLDEQFF.

This clonotype was detected many times. This sequence joins TRBV6-1 and TRBJ1-5; perhaps TRBD1 as D (5 bases). Germline CDR1 MNHNS, CDR2 SASEGT. V lost 8 bases and J 5 bases, leaving 16 bases between the germline ends. CDR3 length: 14 residues. The CDR3 sequence is CASPGGGSDQPQHF. The CDR3 coding sequence is TGTGCCAGCCCTGGGGGGGGGTCGGATCAGCCCCAGCATTTT.

The chain has TRBV20-1 and TRBJ1-1; D unclear. This CDR3 is 14 amino acids long. The germline V and J ends were trimmed by 6 bases and 5 bases, with 19 bases remaining between them. Germline-derived CDR1 and CDR2 are DFQATT and SNEGSKA (reference sequence). CDR3 DNA: TGCAGTGCCCCCCTGTTCGAGAGATTTACTGAAGCTTTCTTT. This codes for CSAPLFERFTEAFF.

The DNA of the CDR3 is TGCGCCAGCAGCGGTAGCGGGACCTCCTACAATGAGCAGTTCTTC. It encodes CASSGSGTSYNEQFF. V gene TRBV5-1 combines with J gene TRBJ2-1, with 8 bases matching TRBD2. Losses at the gene ends were 4 bases for V and 0 bases for J; bases not matched to a gene: 3. CDR1 and CDR2 from the germline V gene are SGHRS and YFSETQ. CDR3 length: 15 amino acids.

The chain joins TRBV19 to TRBJ2-1; no reliable D call. CDR3 length: 12 residues. Trimming shortened V by 0 bases and J by 7 bases, and 4 bases separated the two germline ends. CDR1 LNHDA and CDR2 SQIVND come from the germline V gene (reference sequence). The CDR3 here is CASSIDMNEQFF. The CDR3 DNA sequence: TGTGCCAGTAGTATAGATATGAATGAGCAGTTCTTC. Based on the CDR3 plus reference TRBV19 and TRBJ2-1, the full variable domain is DGGITQSPKYLFRKEGQNVTLSCEQNLNHDAMYWYRQDPGQGLRLIYYSQIVNDFQKGDIAEGYSVSREKKESFPLTVTSAQKNPTAFYLCASSIDMNEQFFGPGTRLTVL.

The chain couples TRBV29-1 to TRBJ2-7; 9 positions match TRBD2. Germline CDR1 SQVTM, CDR2 ANQGSEA. Trimming took 0 bases from V and 3 from J; bases not matched to a gene: 6. CDR3 length: 15 amino acids. The chain's CDR3 is CSVEDPSGNDYEQYF. In DNA, the CDR3 is TGCAGCGTTGAAGATCCTAGCGGGAACGACTACGAGCAGTACTTC.

This clonotype was seen repeatedly, ten times or more. The CDR3 DNA follows: TGTGCCAGCAGCCCTCCACAGGGGGAGGCCAAAAACATTCAGTACTTC. It is translated as CASSPPQGEAKNIQYF. This chain connects TRBV7-9 to TRBJ2-4, with 8 positions matching TRBD1. The CDR3 consists of 16 residues. After removal of 5 bases from V and 1 base from J, the junction contained 7 bases not matched to a gene. Germline values: CDR1 SEHNR, CDR2 FQNEAQ (reference sequence).

This clonotype was found a few times. The chain links TRBV10-3 to TRBJ1-2, with TRBD1 as a possible D gene (6 bases). CDR1 ENHRY and CDR2 SYGVKD come from the germline V gene. V lost 1 base and J 0 bases, leaving 15 bases between the germline ends. The CDR3 runs 17 residues. The CDR3: CAISELKGGAANYGYTF. CDR3 DNA: TGTGCCATCAGTGAGTTAAAAGGGGGAGCTGCTAACTATGGCTACACCTTC.

In its sample, this clonotype was seen many times. The chain uses TRBV7-8 and TRBJ2-7, with TRBD2 as a possible D gene (6 bases). CDR1 is SGHVS, CDR2 FQNEAQ, per germline. The CDR3 runs 16 residues. V lost 2 bases and J 6 bases, leaving 20 bases between the germline ends. The CDR3 is CASSLPPEGGVVEQYF. In DNA, the CDR3 is TGTGCCAGCAGCTTACCCCCTGAGGGAGGAGTAGTCGAGCAGTACTTC.

This clonotype was observed many times. The junction departs from germline at one end; a sequencing error may be responsible. The CDR3 nucleotides read TGTGCTACCACGGAAATGAGTTACACTGAGCAGTTCTTC. It is translated as CATTEMSYTEQFF. The gene calls are TRBV12-5 and TRBJ2-1, with unresolved D. CDR1 and CDR2 from the germline V gene are LGHNT and FRNRAP. This CDR3 is built from 13 residues. Together with reference TRBV12-5 and TRBJ2-1, the CDR3 gives the full variable domain: DARVTQTPRHKVTEMGQEVTMRCQPILGHNTVFWYRQTMMQGLELLAYFRNRAPLDDSGMPKDRFSAEMPDATLATLKIQPSEPRDSAVYFCATTEMSYTEQFFGPGTRLTVL.

The rearrangement joins TRBV27 to TRBJ2-4; possibly TRBD1 or TRBD2 for D (5 bases each). The CDR3 runs 15 residues. Trimming took 6 bases from V and 7 from J, leaving 19 bases between them. Germline V gene data show CDR1 as MNHEY and CDR2 as SMNVEV (reference sequence). CDR3: CASRSPGTWGNIQYF. CDR3 DNA sequence: TGTGCCAGCAGGTCACCCGGGACCTGGGGCAACATTCAGTACTTC.